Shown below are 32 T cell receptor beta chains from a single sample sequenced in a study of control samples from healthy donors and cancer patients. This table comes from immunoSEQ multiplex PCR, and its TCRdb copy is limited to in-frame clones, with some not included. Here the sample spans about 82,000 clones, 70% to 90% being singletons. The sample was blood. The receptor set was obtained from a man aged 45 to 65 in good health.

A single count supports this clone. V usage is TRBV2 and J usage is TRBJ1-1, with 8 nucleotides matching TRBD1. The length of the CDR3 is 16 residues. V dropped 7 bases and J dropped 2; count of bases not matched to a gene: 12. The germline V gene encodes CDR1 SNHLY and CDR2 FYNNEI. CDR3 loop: CASNWDRYDVNTEAFF. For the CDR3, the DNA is TGTGCCAGCAATTGGGACAGGTACGACGTAAACACTGAAGCTTTCTTT.

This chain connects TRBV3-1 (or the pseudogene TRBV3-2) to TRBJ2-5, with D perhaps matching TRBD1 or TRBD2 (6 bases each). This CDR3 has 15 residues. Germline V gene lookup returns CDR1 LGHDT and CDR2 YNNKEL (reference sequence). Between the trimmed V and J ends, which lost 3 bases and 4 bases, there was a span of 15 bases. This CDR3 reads CASSQGRDTVETQYF. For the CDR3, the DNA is TGTGCCAGCAGCCAGGGGCGGGACACCGTAGAGACCCAGTACTTC.

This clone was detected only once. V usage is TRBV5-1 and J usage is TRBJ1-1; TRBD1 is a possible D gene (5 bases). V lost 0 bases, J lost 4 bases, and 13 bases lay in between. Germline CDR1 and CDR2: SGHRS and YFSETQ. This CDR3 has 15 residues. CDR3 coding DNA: TGCGCCAGCAGCTTGGCAATAGGGGTTGGCACTGAAGCTTTCTTT. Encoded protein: CASSLAIGVGTEAFF.

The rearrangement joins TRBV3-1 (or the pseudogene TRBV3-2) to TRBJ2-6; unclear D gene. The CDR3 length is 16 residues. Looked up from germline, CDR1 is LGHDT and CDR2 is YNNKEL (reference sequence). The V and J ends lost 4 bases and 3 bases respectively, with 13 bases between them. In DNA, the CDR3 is TGTGCCAGCAGCCGCCTAACCCCCAATGGGGCCAACGTCCTGACTTTC. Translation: CASSRLTPNGANVLTF.

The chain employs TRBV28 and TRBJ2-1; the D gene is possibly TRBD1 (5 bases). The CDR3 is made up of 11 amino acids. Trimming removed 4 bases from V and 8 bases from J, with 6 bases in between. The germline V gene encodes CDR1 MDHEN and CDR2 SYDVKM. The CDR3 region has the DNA TGTGCCAGCAGTTGGGGCGATGAGCAGTTCTTC. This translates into CASSWGDEQFF.

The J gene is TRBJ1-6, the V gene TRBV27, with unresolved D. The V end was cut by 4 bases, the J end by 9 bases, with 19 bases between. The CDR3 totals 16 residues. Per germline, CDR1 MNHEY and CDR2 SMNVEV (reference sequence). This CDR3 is CASSSRIPRFGSPLHF. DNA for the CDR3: TGTGCCAGCAGTTCCAGGATACCTAGGTTTGGTTCACCCCTCCACTTT.

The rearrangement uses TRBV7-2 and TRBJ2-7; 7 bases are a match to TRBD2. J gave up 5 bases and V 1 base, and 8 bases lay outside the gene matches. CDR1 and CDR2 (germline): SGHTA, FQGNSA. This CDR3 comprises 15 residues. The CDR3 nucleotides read TGTGCCAGCAGCTTAGACGGGCGGGAGATAGACGAGCAGTACTTC. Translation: CASSLDGREIDEQYF.

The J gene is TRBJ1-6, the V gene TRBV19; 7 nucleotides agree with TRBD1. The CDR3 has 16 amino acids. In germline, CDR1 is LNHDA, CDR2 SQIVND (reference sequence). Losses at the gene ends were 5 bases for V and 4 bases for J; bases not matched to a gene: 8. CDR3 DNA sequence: TGTGCCAGTAGTTCGACCTCAGGGGGGTATAATTCACCCCTCCACTTT. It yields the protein CASSSTSGGYNSPLHF. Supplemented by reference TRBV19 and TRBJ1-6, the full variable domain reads DGGITQSPKYLFRKEGQNVTLSCEQNLNHDAMYWYRQDPGQGLRLIYYSQIVNDFQKGDIAEGYSVSREKKESFPLTVTSAQKNPTAFYLCASSSTSGGYNSPLHFGNGTRLTVT.

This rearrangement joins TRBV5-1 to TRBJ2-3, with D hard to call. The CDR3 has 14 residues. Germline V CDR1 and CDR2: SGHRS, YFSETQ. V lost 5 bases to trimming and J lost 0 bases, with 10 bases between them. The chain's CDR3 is CASREAASTDTQYF. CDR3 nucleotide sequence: TGCGCCAGCAGAGAAGCAGCTAGCACAGATACGCAGTATTTT.

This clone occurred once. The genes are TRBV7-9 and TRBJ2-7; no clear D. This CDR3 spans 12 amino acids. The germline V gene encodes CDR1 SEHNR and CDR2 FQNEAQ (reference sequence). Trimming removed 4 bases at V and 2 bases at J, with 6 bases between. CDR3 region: CASSSSAYEQYF. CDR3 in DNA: TGTGCCAGCAGCTCCTCCGCCTACGAGCAGTACTTC.

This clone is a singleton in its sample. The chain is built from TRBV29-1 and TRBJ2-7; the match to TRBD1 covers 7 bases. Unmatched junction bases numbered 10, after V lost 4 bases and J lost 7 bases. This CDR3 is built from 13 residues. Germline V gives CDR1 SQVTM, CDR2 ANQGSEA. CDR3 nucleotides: TGCAGCGTTGCGAGGGGCCAGGGGGTAGAGCAGTACTTC. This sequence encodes CSVARGQGVEQYF.

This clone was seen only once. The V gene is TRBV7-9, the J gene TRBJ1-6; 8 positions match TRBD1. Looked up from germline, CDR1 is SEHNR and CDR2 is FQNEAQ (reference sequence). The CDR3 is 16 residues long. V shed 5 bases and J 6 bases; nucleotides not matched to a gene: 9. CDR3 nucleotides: TGTGCCAGCAGCCAATTTATAGGACAGGGTAATTCACCCCTCCACTTT. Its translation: CASSQFIGQGNSPLHF.

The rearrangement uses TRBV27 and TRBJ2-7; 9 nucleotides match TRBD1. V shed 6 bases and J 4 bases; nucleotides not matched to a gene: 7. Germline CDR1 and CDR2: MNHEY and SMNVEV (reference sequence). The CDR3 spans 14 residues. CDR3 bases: TGTGCCAGCAGCCTAACAGGGGGCGGGTACGAGCAGTACTTC. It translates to CASSLTGGGYEQYF.

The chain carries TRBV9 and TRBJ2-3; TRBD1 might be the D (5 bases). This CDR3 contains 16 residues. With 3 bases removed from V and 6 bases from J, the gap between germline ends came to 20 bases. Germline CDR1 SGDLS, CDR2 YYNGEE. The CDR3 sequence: CASSGTLIGAGDTQYF. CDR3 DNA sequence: TGTGCCAGCAGCGGGACCCTTATTGGGGCAGGGGATACGCAGTATTTT. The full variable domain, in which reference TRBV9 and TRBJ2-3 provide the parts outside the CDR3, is DSGVTQTPKHLITATGQRVTLRCSPRSGDLSVYWYQQSLDQGLQFLIQYYNGEERAKGNILERFSAQQFPDLHSELNLSSLELGDSALYFCASSGTLIGAGDTQYFGPGTRLTVL.

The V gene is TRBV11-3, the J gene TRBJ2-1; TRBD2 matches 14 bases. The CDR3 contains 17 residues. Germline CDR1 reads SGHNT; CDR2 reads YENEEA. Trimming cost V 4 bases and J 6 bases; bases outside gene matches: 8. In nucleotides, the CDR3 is TGTGCCAGCAGCTCGCGGACTAGCGGGAGGAGGGTCAATGAGCAGTTCTTC. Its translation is CASSSRTSGRRVNEQFF.

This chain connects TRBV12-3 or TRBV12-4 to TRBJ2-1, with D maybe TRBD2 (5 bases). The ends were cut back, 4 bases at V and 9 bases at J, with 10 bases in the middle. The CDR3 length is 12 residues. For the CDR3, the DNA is TGTGCCAGCAGTTGGAGTGGAGGTGAGCAGTTCTTC. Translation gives CASSWSGGEQFF.

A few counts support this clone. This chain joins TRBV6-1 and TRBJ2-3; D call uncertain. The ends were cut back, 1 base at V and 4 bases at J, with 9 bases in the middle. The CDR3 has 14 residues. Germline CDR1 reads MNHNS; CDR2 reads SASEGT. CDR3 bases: TGTGCCAGCAGTGAAGGGTACGGGTCAGATACGCAGTATTTT. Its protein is CASSEGYGSDTQYF.

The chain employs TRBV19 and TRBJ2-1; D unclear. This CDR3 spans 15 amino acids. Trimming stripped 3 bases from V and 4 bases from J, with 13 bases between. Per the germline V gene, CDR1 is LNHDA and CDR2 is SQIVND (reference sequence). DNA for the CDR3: TGTGCCAGTAGTATGGTGGTTGGACCGTACAATGAGCAGTTCTTC. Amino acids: CASSMVVGPYNEQFF.

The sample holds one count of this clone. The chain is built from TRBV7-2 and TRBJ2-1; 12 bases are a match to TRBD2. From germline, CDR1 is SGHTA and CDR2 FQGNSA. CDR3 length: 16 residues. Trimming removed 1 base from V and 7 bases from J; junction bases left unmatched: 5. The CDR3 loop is CASSLVGTSGRNEQFF. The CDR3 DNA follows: TGTGCCAGCAGCTTAGTTGGGACTAGCGGGCGGAATGAGCAGTTCTTC.

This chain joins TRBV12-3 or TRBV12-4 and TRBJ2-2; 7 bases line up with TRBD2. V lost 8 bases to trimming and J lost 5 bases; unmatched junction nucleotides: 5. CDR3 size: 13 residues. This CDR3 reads CASGGRGTGELFF. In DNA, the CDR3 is TGTGCCAGCGGCGGGAGAGGGACCGGGGAGCTGTTTTTT.

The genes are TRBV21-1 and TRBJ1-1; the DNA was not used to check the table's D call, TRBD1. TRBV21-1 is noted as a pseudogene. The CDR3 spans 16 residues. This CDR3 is CASSKEEGAVNTEAFF. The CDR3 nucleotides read TGTGCCAGCAGCAAAGAAGAGGGGGCGGTGAACACTGAAGCTTTCTTT.

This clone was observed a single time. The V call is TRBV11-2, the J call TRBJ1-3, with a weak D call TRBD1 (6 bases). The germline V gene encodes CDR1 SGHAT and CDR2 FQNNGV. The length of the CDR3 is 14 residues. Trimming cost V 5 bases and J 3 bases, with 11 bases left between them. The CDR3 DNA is TGTGCCAGCAGCGGGGGCTTAGATGGAAACACCATATATTTT. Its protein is CASSGGLDGNTIYF.

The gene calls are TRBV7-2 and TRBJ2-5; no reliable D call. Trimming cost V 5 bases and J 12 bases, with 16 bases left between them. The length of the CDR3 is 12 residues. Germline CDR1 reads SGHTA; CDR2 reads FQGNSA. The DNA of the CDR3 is TGTGCCAGCAGCGGAAAGGACGCTCCGAAGTACTTC. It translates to CASSGKDAPKYF. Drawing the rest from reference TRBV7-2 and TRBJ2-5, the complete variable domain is GAGVSQSPSNKVTEKGKDVELRCDPISGHTALYWYRQSLGQGLEFLIYFQGNSAPDKSGLPSDRFSAERTGGSVSTLTIQRTQQEDSAVYLCASSGKDAPKYFGPGTRLLVL.

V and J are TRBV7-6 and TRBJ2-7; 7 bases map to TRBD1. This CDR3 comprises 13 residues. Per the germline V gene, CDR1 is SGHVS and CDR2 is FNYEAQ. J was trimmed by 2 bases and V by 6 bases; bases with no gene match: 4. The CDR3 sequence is CASSVGQPYEQYF. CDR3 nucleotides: TGTGCCAGCAGTGTGGGACAGCCCTACGAGCAGTACTTC.

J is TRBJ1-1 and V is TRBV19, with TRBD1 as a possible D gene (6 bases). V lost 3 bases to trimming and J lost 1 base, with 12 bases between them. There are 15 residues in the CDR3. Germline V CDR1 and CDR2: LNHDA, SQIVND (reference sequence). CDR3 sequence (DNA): TGTGCCAGTAGTATCGGGGGGCTGGAGAACACTGAAGCTTTCTTT. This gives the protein CASSIGGLENTEAFF.

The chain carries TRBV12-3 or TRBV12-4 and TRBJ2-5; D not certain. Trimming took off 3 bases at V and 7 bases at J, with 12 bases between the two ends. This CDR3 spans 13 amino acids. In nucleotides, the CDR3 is TGTGCCAGCAGTTTGACTGCCAAGGCGACCCAGTACTTC. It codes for CASSLTAKATQYF.

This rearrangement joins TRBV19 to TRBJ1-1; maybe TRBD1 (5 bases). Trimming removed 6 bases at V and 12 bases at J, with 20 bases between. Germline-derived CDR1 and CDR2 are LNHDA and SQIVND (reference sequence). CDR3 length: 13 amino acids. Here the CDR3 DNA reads TGTGCCAGTAGCCCCCTGAGCAGGGTGGGATCTTTCTTT. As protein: CASSPLSRVGSFF.

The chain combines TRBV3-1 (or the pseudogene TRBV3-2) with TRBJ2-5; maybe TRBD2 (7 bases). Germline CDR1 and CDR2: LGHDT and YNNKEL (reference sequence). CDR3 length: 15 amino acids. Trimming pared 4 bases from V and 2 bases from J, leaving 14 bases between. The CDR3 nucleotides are TGTGCCAGCAGCCGCCAAGGGGGGGGGCAAGAGACCCAGTACTTC. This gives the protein CASSRQGGGQETQYF.

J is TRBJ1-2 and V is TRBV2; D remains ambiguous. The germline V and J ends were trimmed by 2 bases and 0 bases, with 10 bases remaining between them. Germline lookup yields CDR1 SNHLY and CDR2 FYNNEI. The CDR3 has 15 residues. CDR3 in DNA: TGTGCCAGCAGTGAAACGACGCATACTAACTATGGCTACACCTTC. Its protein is CASSETTHTNYGYTF.

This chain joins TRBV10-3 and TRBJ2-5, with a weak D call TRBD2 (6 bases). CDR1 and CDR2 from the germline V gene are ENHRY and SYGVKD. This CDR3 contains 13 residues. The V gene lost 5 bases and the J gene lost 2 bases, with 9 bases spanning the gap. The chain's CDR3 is CAISRAGQETQYF. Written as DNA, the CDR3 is TGTGCCATCAGTAGAGCGGGTCAAGAGACCCAGTACTTC.

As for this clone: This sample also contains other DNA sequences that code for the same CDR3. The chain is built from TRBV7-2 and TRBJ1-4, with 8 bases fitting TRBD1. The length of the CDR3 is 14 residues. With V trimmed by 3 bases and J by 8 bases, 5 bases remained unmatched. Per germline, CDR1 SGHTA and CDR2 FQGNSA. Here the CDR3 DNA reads TGTGCCAGCAGCTTTCAGGGGGCGGGCGAAAAACTGTTTTTT. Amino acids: CASSFQGAGEKLFF.

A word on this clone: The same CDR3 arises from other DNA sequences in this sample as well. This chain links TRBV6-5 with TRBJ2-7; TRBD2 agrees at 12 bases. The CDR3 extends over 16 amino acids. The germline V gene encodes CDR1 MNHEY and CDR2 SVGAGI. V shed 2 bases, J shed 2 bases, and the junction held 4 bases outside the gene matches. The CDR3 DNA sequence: TGTGCCAGCAGTTACCAGGGGACTAGCGGGCCCTACGAGCAGTACTTC. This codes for CASSYQGTSGPYEQYF.